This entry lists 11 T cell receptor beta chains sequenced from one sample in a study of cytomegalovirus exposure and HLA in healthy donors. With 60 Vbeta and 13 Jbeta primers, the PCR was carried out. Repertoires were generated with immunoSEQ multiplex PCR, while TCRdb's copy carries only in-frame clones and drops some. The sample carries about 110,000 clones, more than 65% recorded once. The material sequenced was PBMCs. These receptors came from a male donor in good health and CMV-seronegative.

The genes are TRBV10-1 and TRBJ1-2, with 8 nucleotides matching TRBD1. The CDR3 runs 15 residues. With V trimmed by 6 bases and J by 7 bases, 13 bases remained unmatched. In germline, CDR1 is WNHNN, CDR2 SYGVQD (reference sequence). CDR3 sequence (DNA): TGCGCCAGCAGCTCGAGGACAGGGCCCAGGGGTGGCTACACCTTC. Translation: CASSSRTGPRGGYTF.

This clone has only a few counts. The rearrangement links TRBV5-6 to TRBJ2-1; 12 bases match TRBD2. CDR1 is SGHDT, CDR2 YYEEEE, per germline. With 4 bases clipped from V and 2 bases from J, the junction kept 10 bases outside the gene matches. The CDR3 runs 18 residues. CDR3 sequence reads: CASSPTPLAGGPYNEQFF. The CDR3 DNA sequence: TGTGCCAGCAGCCCCACCCCTCTAGCGGGAGGGCCCTACAATGAGCAGTTCTTC.

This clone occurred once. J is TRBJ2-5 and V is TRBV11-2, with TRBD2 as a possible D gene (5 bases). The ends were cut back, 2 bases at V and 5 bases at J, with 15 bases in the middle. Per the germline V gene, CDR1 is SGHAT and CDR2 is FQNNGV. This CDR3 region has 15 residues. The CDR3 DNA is TGTGCCAGCAGCTTAAGTAATAGCGAGCGGGAGACCCAGTACTTC. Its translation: CASSLSNSERETQYF.

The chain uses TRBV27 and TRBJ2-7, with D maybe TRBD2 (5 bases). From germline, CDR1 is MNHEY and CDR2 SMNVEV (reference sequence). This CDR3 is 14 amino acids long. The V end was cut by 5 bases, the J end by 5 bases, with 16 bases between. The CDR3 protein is CASSPRGDGDEQYF. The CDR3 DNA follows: TGTGCCAGCAGTCCCCGGGGAGACGGGGACGAGCAGTACTTC.

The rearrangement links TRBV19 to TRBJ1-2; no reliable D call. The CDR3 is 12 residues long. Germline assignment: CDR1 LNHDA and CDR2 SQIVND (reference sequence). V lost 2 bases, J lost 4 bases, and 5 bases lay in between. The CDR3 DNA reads TGTGCCAGTAGTATATATCCCTATGGCTACACCTTC. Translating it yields CASSIYPYGYTF.

The CDR3 spells CASSQDTTGGYGYTF. CDR3 bases: TGCGCCAGCAGCCAAGATACAACAGGGGGCTATGGCTACACCTTC. The chain employs TRBV4-1 and TRBJ1-2, with 8 bases fitting TRBD1. The CDR3 has 15 residues. V shed 0 bases and J 4 bases; nucleotides not matched to a gene: 4. Germline V gene sequence: CDR1 MGHRA, CDR2 YSYEKL.

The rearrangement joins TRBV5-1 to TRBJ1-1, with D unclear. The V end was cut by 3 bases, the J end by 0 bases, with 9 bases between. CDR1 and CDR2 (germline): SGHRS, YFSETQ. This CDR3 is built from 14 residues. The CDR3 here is CASSWRGLNTEAFF. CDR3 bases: TGCGCCAGCAGCTGGAGAGGGCTGAACACTGAAGCTTTCTTT.

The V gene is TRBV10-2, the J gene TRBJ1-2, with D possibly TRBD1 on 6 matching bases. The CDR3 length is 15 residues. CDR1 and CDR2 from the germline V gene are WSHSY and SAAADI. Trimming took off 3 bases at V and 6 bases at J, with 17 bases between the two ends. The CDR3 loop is CASSELQGSRDGYTF. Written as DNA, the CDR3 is TGCGCCAGCAGTGAACTCCAGGGGAGTAGAGATGGCTACACCTTC.

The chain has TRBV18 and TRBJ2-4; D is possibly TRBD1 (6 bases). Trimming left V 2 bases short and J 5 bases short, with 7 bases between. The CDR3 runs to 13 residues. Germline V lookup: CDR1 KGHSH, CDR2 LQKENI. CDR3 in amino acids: CASSPGTQNIQYF. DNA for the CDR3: TGTGCCAGCTCACCAGGGACACAAAACATTCAGTACTTC.

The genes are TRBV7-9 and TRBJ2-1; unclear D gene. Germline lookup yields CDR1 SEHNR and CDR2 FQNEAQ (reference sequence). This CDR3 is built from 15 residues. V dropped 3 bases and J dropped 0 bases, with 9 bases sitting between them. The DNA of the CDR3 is TGTGCCAGCAGCTTCTATAAGAGCTCCTACAATGAGCAGTTCTTC. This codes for CASSFYKSSYNEQFF.

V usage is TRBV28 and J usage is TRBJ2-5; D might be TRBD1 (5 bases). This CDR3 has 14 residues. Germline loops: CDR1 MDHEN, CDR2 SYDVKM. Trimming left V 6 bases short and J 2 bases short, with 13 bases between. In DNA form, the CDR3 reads TGTGCCAGCAGCCCCTTGGGGCTTCAAGAGACCCAGTACTTC. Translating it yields CASSPLGLQETQYF.